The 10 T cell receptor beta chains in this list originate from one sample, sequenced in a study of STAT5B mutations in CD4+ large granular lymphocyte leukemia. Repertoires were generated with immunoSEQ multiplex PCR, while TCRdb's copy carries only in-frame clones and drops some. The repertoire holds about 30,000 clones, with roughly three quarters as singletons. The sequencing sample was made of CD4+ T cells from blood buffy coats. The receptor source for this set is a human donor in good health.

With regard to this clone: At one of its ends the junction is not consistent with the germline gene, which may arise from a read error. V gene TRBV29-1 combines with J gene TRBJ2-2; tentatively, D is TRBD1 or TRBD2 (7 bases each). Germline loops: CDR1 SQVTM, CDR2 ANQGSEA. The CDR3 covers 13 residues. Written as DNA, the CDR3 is TGCAGCTCGAGCGGGACAGAACACCGGGGAGCTGTTTTT. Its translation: CSSSGTEHRGAVF.

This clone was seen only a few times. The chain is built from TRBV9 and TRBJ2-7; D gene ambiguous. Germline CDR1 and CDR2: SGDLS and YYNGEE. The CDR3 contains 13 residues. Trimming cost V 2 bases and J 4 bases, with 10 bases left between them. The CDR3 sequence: CASSVTGGYEQYF. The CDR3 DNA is TGTGCCAGCAGCGTGACGGGTGGGTACGAGCAGTACTTC.

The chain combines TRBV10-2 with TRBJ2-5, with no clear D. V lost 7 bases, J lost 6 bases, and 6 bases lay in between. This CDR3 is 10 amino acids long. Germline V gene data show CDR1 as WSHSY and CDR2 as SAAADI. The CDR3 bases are TGCGCCAGCAAGGAAAAGACCCAGTACTTC. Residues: CASKEKTQYF.

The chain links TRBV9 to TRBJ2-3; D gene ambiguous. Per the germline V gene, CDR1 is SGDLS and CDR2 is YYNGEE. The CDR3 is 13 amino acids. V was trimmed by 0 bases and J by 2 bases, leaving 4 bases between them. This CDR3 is CASSVAATDTQYF. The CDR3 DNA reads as TGTGCCAGCAGCGTAGCGGCCACAGATACGCAGTATTTT.

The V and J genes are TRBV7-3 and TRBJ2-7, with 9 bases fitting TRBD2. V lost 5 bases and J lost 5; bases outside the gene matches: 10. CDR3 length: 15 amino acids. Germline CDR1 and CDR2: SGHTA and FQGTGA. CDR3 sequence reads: CASSPGGQRGDEQYF. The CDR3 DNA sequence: TGTGCCAGCAGCCCGGGGGGCCAGCGGGGGGACGAGCAGTACTTC.

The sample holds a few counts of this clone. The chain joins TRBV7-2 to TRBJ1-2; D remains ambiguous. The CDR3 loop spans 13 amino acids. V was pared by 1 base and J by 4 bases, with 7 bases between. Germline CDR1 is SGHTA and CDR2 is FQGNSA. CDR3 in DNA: TGTGCCAGCAGCTTAGGGTCTTCCTATGGCTACACCTTC. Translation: CASSLGSSYGYTF.

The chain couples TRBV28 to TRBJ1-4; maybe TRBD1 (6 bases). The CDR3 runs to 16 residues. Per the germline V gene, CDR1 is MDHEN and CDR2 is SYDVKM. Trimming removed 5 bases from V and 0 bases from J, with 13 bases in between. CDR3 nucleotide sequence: TGTGCCAGCAGTCTAACTACAGGGACAACTAATGAAAAACTGTTTTTT. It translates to CASSLTTGTTNEKLFF.

The CDR3 sequence is CASSPLKSGELFF. The CDR3 nucleotides are TGTGCCAGCAGCCCCCTCAAGTCGGGGGAGCTGTTTTTT. The rearrangement uses TRBV2 and TRBJ2-2; no clear D gene. CDR1 is SNHLY, CDR2 FYNNEI, per germline. V lost 6 bases to trimming and J lost 8 bases, with 13 bases between them. This CDR3 contains 13 residues.

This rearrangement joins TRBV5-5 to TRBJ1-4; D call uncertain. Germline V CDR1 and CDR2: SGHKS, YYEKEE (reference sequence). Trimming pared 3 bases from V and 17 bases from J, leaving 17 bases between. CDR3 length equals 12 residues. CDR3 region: CASSSTRGSDFF. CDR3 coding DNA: TGTGCCAGCAGCTCGACCCGGGGATCGGATTTTTTT.

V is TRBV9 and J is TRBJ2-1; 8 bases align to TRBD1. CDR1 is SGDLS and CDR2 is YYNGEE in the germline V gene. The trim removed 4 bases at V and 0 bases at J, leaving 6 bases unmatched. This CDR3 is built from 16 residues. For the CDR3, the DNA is TGTGCCAGCAGCCGGGATCAGGGGGCCTCCTACAATGAGCAGTTCTTC. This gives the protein CASSRDQGASYNEQFF. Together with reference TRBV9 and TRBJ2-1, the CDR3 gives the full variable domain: DSGVTQTPKHLITATGQRVTLRCSPRSGDLSVYWYQQSLDQGLQFLIQYYNGEERAKGNILERFSAQQFPDLHSELNLSSLELGDSALYFCASSRDQGASYNEQFFGPGTRLTVL.